This record covers a single TCR beta chain. Its matching antigen is unknown. This entry comes from a study of CD8+CD57+ T cells in acquired aplastic anemia. The wider study: CD4+ and CD8+ cells, once sorted, gave DNA averaging roughly 3.4 ug.

Those patients picked for sequencing had displayed CD8+CD57+ cell expansion on flow cytometry. Acquired aplastic anemia of severe grade affected all patients. V was trimmed by 4 bases and J by 0 bases, leaving 29 bases between them. The germline gives CDR1 SGHVS, CDR2 FQNEAQ. The CDR3 length is 21 residues. General study results and limits: Controls did not differ significantly from patients in CD8+ Simpson's diversity.

The template for TCR beta VDJ and CDR3 sequence profiling was genomic DNA. TCRdb used MiXCR to reprocess the reads, holding one entry per CDR3 protein. The profile covers roughly 250,000 distinct CDR3 sequences, with around 82% appearing a single time and around 40% taken by the ten largest. The sequence was collected from a human donor with aplastic anemia. The sample was sorted CD4+, CD8+, or CD8+CD57+ T cells (not recorded which) from PBMCs. The gene calls are TRBV7-8 and TRBJ2-3, with D perhaps TRBD2 (7 bases). CDR3 region: CASSSGVTGGQLDPSTDTQYF. CDR3 sequence (DNA): TGTGCCAGCAGCTCCGGGGTTACGGGAGGACAGTTAGACCCTAGCACAGATACGCAGTATTTT.